What follows describes a single T cell receptor (beta chain). The Seattle patients joined while their infection was active and were tracked longitudinally afterward. The sample comes from a study of blood T cell repertoires in COVID-19. Study information: The United States, Italy and Spain provided the acute and convalescent COVID-19 samples. The cDNA or gDNA used as material had been derived from T cells, B-cell-depleted T cells, or PBMCs.

Original handling: From reference gene primer amplification, estimates of nucleated cell counts were derived. Produced via immunoSEQ multiplex PCR; TCRdb's table is partial and in-frame only. D and trimming come from the DNA, and the V and J calls and clone size come from that table. The sample has 360,000 or so clones, 89% seen once. V lost 5 bases, J lost 3 bases, and 17 bases lay in between. Germline values: CDR1 SGHRS, CDR2 YFSETQ. The CDR3 consists of 15 residues. Sequencing was done on a sample of peripheral blood. J is TRBJ1-1 and V is TRBV5-1, with TRBD1 as a possible D gene (6 bases). The sequence came from a woman aged 60-70 years with COVID-19, enrolled during active disease. In DNA, the CDR3 is TGCGCCAGCAGTAGGGTTTTAGGGGGTCACACTGAAGCTTTCTTT. This codes for CASSRVLGGHTEAFF.